The T cell receptor (beta chain) under discussion was sequenced for a study of Ad26.COV2.S vaccination and SARS-CoV-2 variants. About the study: The donor participated in the COV1001 trial, in its Ad26.COV2.S arm.

Sample treatment: some 19 received Ad26.COV2.S at low or high dose, single or two shots; several received placebo; per-sample allocation not given. All samples were drawn on day 63, counting from the first vaccine or placebo injection. The donor was a Boston adult aged 18-55 years. CDR3 length equals 18 residues. The V and J ends lost 3 bases and 3 bases respectively, with 23 bases between them. CDR1 LNHDA and CDR2 SQIVND come from the germline V gene (reference sequence). The method was immunoSEQ multiplex PCR; TCRdb's version includes in-frame clones alone and lacks a portion of them. The data contain about 350,000 clones, about 88% of them singletons.

The rearrangement uses TRBV19 and TRBJ1-1, with D maybe TRBD1 (5 bases). This receptor was identified in a person between 18 and 65 years old who received the Ad26.COV2.S COVID-19 vaccine or a placebo. Sequences were derived from peripheral blood, sampled in a trial of Ad26.COV2.S vaccine versus placebo. The CDR3 bases are TGTGCCAGTAGTATCGAGGGTACGGACATCCTGTTCCACACTGAAGCTTTCTTT. It yields the protein CASSIEGTDILFHTEAFF.